These 20 T cell receptor beta chains originate from one sample sequenced in a study of vaccination and CD4 T cells after COVID-19. The Oncomine TCR Beta short-read assay sequenced DNA from cultured CD4+ T cells. TCRdb re-called the PCR reads through MiXCR, storing one row per CDR3 protein. The repertoire consists of 7,000 to 9,500 distinct CDR3 sequences, with roughly 35% occurring once and the leading ten covering less than 30%. No antigen has been identified for these receptors. Regarding treatment: approximately 11-day PBMC culture with coronavirus spike peptide pools or control peptides (ViraFEST assay). Harvesting of the unexposed donor's CD4+ T cells predated the COVID-19 pandemic (2011-2018). The sample consisted of CD4+ T cells from blood, cultured in vitro. These receptor sequences come from a human donor in good health.

The chain recombines TRBV19 with TRBJ1-2; the D is unclear. Germline values: CDR1 LNHDA, CDR2 SQIVND (reference sequence). CDR3 length: 12 residues. Between the trimmed V and J ends, which lost 6 bases and 6 bases, there was a span of 11 bases. Here the CDR3 reads CASRSMSDGYTF. CDR3 in DNA: TGTGCCAGTAGATCAATGAGCGATGGCTACACCTTC.

The V gene is TRBV11-2, the J gene TRBJ2-5; TRBD2 aligns across 10 bases. The trim removed 5 bases at V and 6 bases at J, leaving 9 bases unmatched. The CDR3 length is 15 residues. Germline loops: CDR1 SGHAT, CDR2 FQNNGV. CDR3 sequence: CASSVGAGGPQTQYF. The CDR3 nucleotides read TGTGCCAGCAGCGTGGGAGCGGGGGGGCCACAGACCCAGTACTTC.

This clonotype was detected a few times. The chain links TRBV6-5 to TRBJ2-5; D is undetermined. Germline values: CDR1 MNHEY, CDR2 SVGAGI. Trimming left V 0 bases short and J 4 bases short, with 18 bases between. The CDR3 has 17 amino acids. CDR3 sequence: CASSYSRLDSGTETQYF. The CDR3 nucleotides are TGTGCCAGCAGTTACTCGAGGTTAGACTCGGGCACAGAGACCCAGTACTTC.

By share of the sample, this clonotype is medium-sized. This chain joins TRBV21-1 and TRBJ1-2; TRBD1 reflects the table's D call only, with no check against the DNA. TRBV21-1 is tagged as a pseudogene. The CDR3 consists of 16 residues. CDR3 sequence reads: CASSFQLQGEVGGYTF. DNA of the CDR3: TGTGCCAGCAGCTTTCAACTCCAGGGAGAGGTTGGTGGCTACACCTTC.

This clonotype was observed a few times. The rearrangement joins TRBV6-1 to TRBJ1-2; D is undetermined. The CDR3 has 15 amino acids. Germline V gene data show CDR1 as MNHNS and CDR2 as SASEGT. V lost 2 bases to trimming and J lost 2 bases, with 12 bases between them. In DNA form, the CDR3 reads TGTGCCAGCAGTGAACGGTCATCGGAAAACTATGGCTACACCTTC. It codes for CASSERSSENYGYTF.

The rearrangement uses TRBV24-1 and TRBJ2-5, with 10 positions matching TRBD1. V trimming: 2 bases; J trimming: 4 bases; junction bases outside the gene matches: 6. Germline V gene sequence: CDR1 KGHDR, CDR2 SFDVKD. CDR3 length: 16 residues. CDR3 in DNA: TGTGCCACCAGTGATTCGGGGACAGGGGCCGGAGAGACCCAGTACTTC. This codes for CATSDSGTGAGETQYF.

This chain connects TRBV5-4 to TRBJ1-2; no definite D call. The germline CDR1 and CDR2 sequences are SGHNT and YYREEE (reference sequence). The V and J ends lost 0 bases and 1 base respectively, with 7 bases between them. The CDR3 runs 14 residues. CDR3 in amino acids: CASSLDSINYGYTF. DNA of the CDR3: TGTGCCAGCAGCTTGGACTCCATTAACTATGGCTACACCTTC.

The chain uses TRBV19 and TRBJ1-5, with 8 positions matching TRBD1. Losses at the gene ends were 5 bases for V and 5 bases for J; bases not matched to a gene: 8. Germline V lookup: CDR1 LNHDA, CDR2 SQIVND (reference sequence). There are 15 residues in the CDR3. The CDR3 DNA sequence: TGTGCCAGTAGTGCCACAGGGGGGGCACATCAGCCCCAGCATTTT. It yields the protein CASSATGGAHQPQHF. Complete variable domain (other parts from reference TRBV19 and TRBJ1-5): DGGITQSPKYLFRKEGQNVTLSCEQNLNHDAMYWYRQDPGQGLRLIYYSQIVNDFQKGDIAEGYSVSREKKESFPLTVTSAQKNPTAFYLCASSATGGAHQPQHFGDGTRLSIL.

This clonotype was recorded a few times. At one end the junction does not follow the germline gene, possibly because of a read error. The genes are TRBV7-3 and TRBJ1-6; TRBD1 might be the D (5 bases). The CDR3 totals 12 residues. The germline gives CDR1 SGHTA, CDR2 FQGTGA. CDR3 in amino acids: CASSRLGTGFPF. The CDR3 DNA sequence: TGTGCCAGCAGCCGATTAGGGACGGGGTTCCCCTTT.

This rearrangement joins TRBV20-1 to TRBJ2-5; 9 positions match TRBD1. Germline V lookup: CDR1 DFQATT, CDR2 SNEGSKA (reference sequence). J lost 5 bases, V lost 6 bases, and 13 bases had no gene match. CDR3 length equals 15 residues. The CDR3 bases are TGCAGTGCCCCGAAGGCAGGGGACAGGGCGGAGACCCAGTACTTC. Protein: CSAPKAGDRAETQYF.

This clonotype was observed a few times. This sequence joins TRBV20-1 and TRBJ1-6; no clear D. Germline-derived CDR1 and CDR2 are DFQATT and SNEGSKA (reference sequence). V lost 4 bases and J 6 bases, leaving 19 bases between the germline ends. This CDR3 is built from 16 residues. This chain's CDR3 is CSATRGYQIGNSPLHF. The CDR3, as DNA: TGCAGTGCTACTAGAGGTTACCAGATAGGTAATTCACCCCTCCACTTT.

The chain has TRBV10-3 and TRBJ1-2; the D is unclear. Germline CDR1 and CDR2: ENHRY and SYGVKD. The CDR3 runs to 11 residues. Trimming took 4 bases from V and 4 from J, leaving 4 bases between them. The CDR3 sequence: CAISGGYGYTF. The CDR3 DNA follows: TGTGCCATCAGTGGGGGCTATGGCTACACCTTC.

The V call is TRBV7-3, the J call TRBJ1-1; D is ambiguous. Between the trimmed V and J ends, which lost 5 bases and 4 bases, there was a span of 14 bases. Looked up from germline, CDR1 is SGHTA and CDR2 is FQGTGA. This CDR3 has 14 residues. Written as DNA, the CDR3 is TGTGCCAGCAGCATTTCTAGGGAGAGCACTGAAGCTTTCTTT. It encodes CASSISRESTEAFF. Variable domain in full (rest from reference TRBV7-3 and TRBJ1-1): GAGVSQTPSNKVTEKGKYVELRCDPISGHTALYWYRQSLGQGPEFLIYFQGTGAADDSGLPNDRFFAVRPEGSVSTLKIQRTERGDSAVYLCASSISRESTEAFFGQGTRLTVV.

This clonotype was counted between two and nine times. The chain has TRBV27 and TRBJ1-3; D might be TRBD1 (6 bases). Germline values: CDR1 MNHEY, CDR2 SMNVEV (reference sequence). V lost 3 bases and J lost 0, with 12 bases in between. The CDR3 has 16 residues. The CDR3 nucleotides read TGTGCCAGCAGTTTGGGACATCCGACCTCTGGAAACACCATATATTTT. It translates to CASSLGHPTSGNTIYF.

V gene TRBV7-2 combines with J gene TRBJ1-1; no clear D gene. The CDR3 is 13 amino acids. V was trimmed by 5 bases and J by 6 bases, leaving 13 bases between them. Germline V gene data show CDR1 as SGHTA and CDR2 as FQGNSA. In DNA, the CDR3 is TGTGCCAGCAGCATAACAACGGCGGCTGAAGCTTTCTTT. Translating it yields CASSITTAAEAFF.

With regard to this clonotype: Mismatch with germline at one junction end may stem from a read error. This chain joins TRBV25-1 and TRBJ1-1; maybe TRBD1 (6 bases). Germline loops: CDR1 MGHDK, CDR2 SYGVNS. The CDR3 has 15 residues. The CDR3, as DNA: TGTGTCAGCAGTGGATACAGGGAACCGAACACTGAAGCTTTCTTT. Its translation is CVSSGYREPNTEAFF. The whole variable domain, filled in from reference TRBV25-1 and TRBJ1-1, reads EADIYQTPRYLVIGTGKKITLECSQTMGHDKMYWYQQDPGMELHLIHYSYGVNSTEKGDLSSESTVSRIRTEHFPLTLESARPSHTSQYLCVSSGYREPNTEAFFGQGTRLTVV.

The J gene is TRBJ1-2, the V gene TRBV6-1; D is perhaps TRBD1 (6 bases). Deletions cut 7 bases from V and 1 base from J, with 10 bases between. Germline V gene data show CDR1 as MNHNS and CDR2 as SASEGT. The CDR3 is 13 residues long. CDR3 sequence: CASTGQLNYGYTF. CDR3 coding DNA: TGTGCCAGCACCGGACAGCTTAACTATGGCTACACCTTC.

This clonotype was counted between two and nine times. The chain employs TRBV20-1 and TRBJ2-5; tentatively, D is TRBD2 (6 bases). CDR1 is DFQATT, CDR2 SNEGSKA, per germline (reference sequence). V lost 1 base, J lost 2 bases, and 11 bases lay in between. This CDR3 has 14 amino acids. The CDR3 bases are TGCAGTGCTAGAGCGGCGGGGCGGCAAGAGACCCAGTACTTC. Translation gives CSARAAGRQETQYF.

The chain combines TRBV5-8 with TRBJ1-2; TRBD1 aligns across 7 bases. Germline V gives CDR1 SGHTS, CDR2 YDEGEE. The V gene end was trimmed by 4 bases and the J gene end by 4 bases; junction bases not matched to a gene: 1. This CDR3 region has 12 residues. CDR3 protein: CASSQGVYGYTF. The CDR3 nucleotides are TGTGCCAGCAGCCAGGGGGTCTATGGCTACACCTTC.

The chain couples TRBV6-5 to TRBJ1-2; D unclear. The CDR3 is made up of 14 amino acids. V shed 0 bases and J shed 3 bases, with 8 bases lying between them. CDR1 MNHEY and CDR2 SVGAGI come from the germline V gene. The CDR3 reads CASSYSTGDYGYTF. The CDR3 DNA reads TGTGCCAGCAGTTACTCTACGGGAGACTATGGCTACACCTTC.